Below, 30 T cell receptor beta chains from the same sample are listed, as sequenced in a study of T cell responses to AZD1222 COVID-19 vaccine. Sequencing was performed with immunoSEQ multiplex PCR; in TCRdb, only in-frame clones are kept and a portion is missing. In the table there are about 97,000 clones, around 89% of which are singletons. Material: peripheral blood, obtained on day 0 of AZD1222 vaccination. The receptors come from an adult in good health.

This sequence joins TRBV2 and TRBJ2-1, with 11 bases lining up with TRBD2. This CDR3 contains 15 residues. CDR1 SNHLY and CDR2 FYNNEI come from the germline V gene. The J segment lost 5 bases and the V segment lost 5 bases, leaving 5 bases of the junction unmatched. The CDR3 is CASSSTSGSNNEQFF. The CDR3 DNA sequence: TGTGCCAGCAGTTCTACTAGCGGGAGCAACAATGAGCAGTTCTTC.

The V and J genes are TRBV3-1 (or the pseudogene TRBV3-2) and TRBJ2-5, with D possibly being TRBD1 (6 bases). Trimming removed 0 bases from V and 6 bases from J, with 20 bases in between. This CDR3 region has 17 residues. Germline CDR1 is LGHDT and CDR2 is YNNKEL (reference sequence). The CDR3, as DNA: TGTGCCAGCAGCCAAGATTTGAAAGGGGGAAAGGGGAAGACCCAGTACTTC. This translates into CASSQDLKGGKGKTQYF.

V gene TRBV5-1 combines with J gene TRBJ1-3; D gene ambiguous. The ends were cut back, 0 bases at V and 4 bases at J, with 14 bases in the middle. CDR3 length: 16 amino acids. CDR1 is SGHRS and CDR2 is YFSETQ in the germline V gene. CDR3 residues: CASSLGRLGTGNTIYF. CDR3 coding DNA: TGCGCCAGCAGCTTGGGCAGGCTGGGAACGGGAAACACCATATATTTT.

This sequence joins TRBV29-1 and TRBJ2-1; TRBD1 agrees at 11 bases. CDR1 is SQVTM and CDR2 is ANQGSEA in the germline V gene. The CDR3 extends over 13 amino acids. V lost 6 bases to trimming and J lost 5 bases; unmatched junction nucleotides: 3. This CDR3 is CSVGTGGHNEQFF. The CDR3 coding sequence is TGCAGCGTGGGGACAGGGGGACACAATGAGCAGTTCTTC.

The chain combines TRBV4-1 with TRBJ2-1; D is possibly TRBD1 or TRBD2 (5 bases each). Per the germline V gene, CDR1 is MGHRA and CDR2 is YSYEKL. The CDR3 has 16 residues. Trimming took off 1 base at V and 4 bases at J, with 14 bases between the two ends. This CDR3 is CASSQVGERRYNEQFF. In nucleotides, the CDR3 is TGCGCCAGCAGCCAAGTGGGGGAGCGGCGGTACAATGAGCAGTTCTTC.

The chain recombines TRBV11-3 with TRBJ2-3, with D possibly matching TRBD2 (5 bases). Germline CDR1 is SGHNT and CDR2 is YENEEA. V lost 4 bases and J lost 0, with 11 bases in between. The length of the CDR3 is 15 residues. The CDR3 spells CASSSGGGSTDTQYF. CDR3 DNA: TGTGCCAGCAGCTCGGGCGGCGGGAGCACAGATACGCAGTATTTT. Using reference TRBV11-3 and TRBJ2-3 for the parts outside the CDR3, the full variable domain is EAGVVQSPRYKIIEKKQPVAFWCNPISGHNTLYWYLQNLGQGPELLIRYENEEAVDDSQLPKDRFSAERLKGVDSTLKIQPAELGDSAVYLCASSSGGGSTDTQYFGPGTRLTVL.

The rearrangement uses TRBV5-4 and TRBJ2-1, with 11 bases identical to TRBD1. V shed 6 bases, J shed 1 base, and the junction held 3 bases outside the gene matches. The CDR3 spans 15 residues. Per germline, CDR1 SGHNT and CDR2 YYREEE (reference sequence). The DNA of the CDR3 is TGTGCCAGCAAACGGGACAGGGGGTCCTACAATGAGCAGTTCTTC. Translating it yields CASKRDRGSYNEQFF.

As for this clone: Its ends do not fully match the called genes, so a read error is possible. V gene TRBV9 combines with J gene TRBJ1-1; TRBD1 agrees at 8 bases. Germline CDR1 reads SGDLS; CDR2 reads YYNGEE. The CDR3 has 17 amino acids. Here the CDR3 reads CASGVGPRTGQNTEAFF. Here the CDR3 DNA reads TGTGCCAGCGGCGTAGGACCCAGGACAGGGCAGAACACTGAAGCTTTCTTT.

The rearrangement joins TRBV5-1 to TRBJ1-4; D uncertain. This CDR3 contains 14 residues. The V end was cut by 0 bases, the J end by 0 bases, with 3 bases between. Per the germline V gene, CDR1 is SGHRS and CDR2 is YFSETQ. CDR3 DNA: TGCGCCAGCAGCTTGGGTGCAACTAATGAAAAACTGTTTTTT. Protein product: CASSLGATNEKLFF.

This chain links TRBV20-1 with TRBJ1-2; D perhaps matches TRBD1 (5 bases). V lost 3 bases and J 5 bases, leaving 13 bases between the germline ends. The germline V gene has CDR1 DFQATT and CDR2 SNEGSKA (reference sequence). CDR3 length: 13 amino acids. Written as DNA, the CDR3 is TGCAGTGCTAGTCCCAGGGCGGGGTATGGCTACACCTTC. The encoded protein is CSASPRAGYGYTF.

The rearrangement links TRBV5-1 to TRBJ1-4; TRBD1 is a possible D gene (6 bases). Trimming left V 0 bases short and J 4 bases short, with 13 bases between. The CDR3 loop spans 16 amino acids. Germline CDR1 reads SGHRS; CDR2 reads YFSETQ. The CDR3 nucleotides are TGCGCCAGCAGCTTGGGGGGGGCGCTTAATAATGAAAAACTGTTTTTT. Protein: CASSLGGALNNEKLFF.

The chain joins TRBV7-2 to TRBJ1-2; D gene uncertain. V lost 4 bases and J 5 bases, leaving 11 bases between the germline ends. Germline CDR1 reads SGHTA; CDR2 reads FQGNSA. This CDR3 has 13 amino acids. The CDR3 reads CASSSGFGYGYTF. CDR3 bases: TGTGCCAGCAGCTCGGGGTTTGGGTATGGCTACACCTTC.

This rearrangement joins TRBV28 to TRBJ2-1, with 7 bases fitting TRBD2. V lost 6 bases and J lost 7; bases outside the gene matches: 12. The CDR3 consists of 15 residues. Germline lookup yields CDR1 MDHEN and CDR2 SYDVKM. Written as DNA, the CDR3 is TGTGCCAGCAGCCTAGGTTCCGGGGGACTAAATGAGCAGTTCTTC. This codes for CASSLGSGGLNEQFF. Together with reference TRBV28 and TRBJ2-1, the CDR3 gives the full variable domain: DVKVTQSSRYLVKRTGEKVFLECVQDMDHENMFWYRQDPGLGLRLIYFSYDVKMKEKGDIPEGYSVSREKKERFSLILESASTNQTSMYLCASSLGSGGLNEQFFGPGTRLTVL.

V and J are TRBV4-3 and TRBJ2-3; D remains ambiguous. This CDR3 has 16 residues. Trimming removed 6 bases from V and 0 bases from J, with 16 bases in between. Per the germline V gene, CDR1 is LGHNA and CDR2 is YSLEER. CDR3 residues: CASSPSPVASTDTQYF. In DNA form, the CDR3 reads TGCGCCAGCAGTCCCAGCCCGGTGGCTAGCACAGATACGCAGTATTTT.

J is TRBJ2-7 and V is TRBV11-2, with TRBD2 matching 10 bases. Looked up from germline, CDR1 is SGHAT and CDR2 is FQNNGV. J gave up 4 bases and V 5 bases, and 8 bases lay outside the gene matches. This CDR3 has 15 amino acids. CDR3 in amino acids: CASSRGTSVSYEQYF. The CDR3 DNA follows: TGTGCCAGCAGCCGTGGGACTAGCGTGTCTTACGAGCAGTACTTC.

The chain links TRBV28 to TRBJ1-1, with 10 bases that match TRBD1. This CDR3 is 15 amino acids long. CDR1 and CDR2 (germline): MDHEN, SYDVKM. V gave up 7 bases and J gave up 1 base; unmatched junction bases: 6. CDR3 region: CASTPGTGANTEAFF. The CDR3 region has the DNA TGTGCCAGCACCCCGGGGACAGGGGCGAACACTGAAGCTTTCTTT.

This clone showed up just a few times. CDR3 sequence reads: CASSLSGSYNEQFF. For the CDR3, the DNA is TGTGCCAGCAGCCTCTCCGGGAGTTACAATGAGCAGTTCTTC. The J gene is TRBJ2-1, the V gene TRBV7-8, with D maybe TRBD2 (6 bases). V lost 5 bases and J lost 4, with 12 bases in between. Germline CDR1 reads SGHVS; CDR2 reads FQNEAQ. The CDR3 has 14 amino acids.

The chain couples TRBV29-1 to TRBJ2-7, with D perhaps given as TRBD1 or TRBD2 (5 bases each). Trimming removed 5 bases at V and 5 bases at J, with 19 bases between. The length of the CDR3 is 14 residues. The germline V gene has CDR1 SQVTM and CDR2 ANQGSEA. This CDR3 is CSVIITGTLNEQYF. The CDR3 DNA follows: TGCAGCGTTATCATCACCGGGACCCTCAACGAGCAGTACTTC.

V gene TRBV9 combines with J gene TRBJ1-2; D gene ambiguous. Trimming took off 0 bases at V and 7 bases at J, with 7 bases between the two ends. Germline V gene sequence: CDR1 SGDLS, CDR2 YYNGEE. The CDR3 totals 12 residues. Written as DNA, the CDR3 is TGTGCCAGCAGCGTAGGTCGTCTTGGCTACACCTTC. Its translation: CASSVGRLGYTF.

The rearrangement uses TRBV18 and TRBJ2-1; 9 nucleotides match TRBD2. The V gene end was trimmed by 0 bases and the J gene end by 7 bases; junction bases not matched to a gene: 1. The germline gives CDR1 KGHSH, CDR2 LQKENI. The CDR3 runs 14 residues. The CDR3 nucleotides are TGTGCCAGCTCACCACCAGGACTAGCGAATGAGCAGTTCTTC. Translating it yields CASSPPGLANEQFF.

This clone showed up just a few times. The V call is TRBV2, the J call TRBJ1-5, with D perhaps matching TRBD1 (6 bases). Germline loops: CDR1 SNHLY, CDR2 FYNNEI. V was cut by 6 bases and J by 0 bases, with 9 bases left in between. There are 14 residues in the CDR3. The CDR3 DNA follows: TGTGCCAGCAGCCGACAGGTTAGCAATCAGCCCCAGCATTTT. Its translation: CASSRQVSNQPQHF.

V is TRBV25-1 and J is TRBJ2-5; tentative D call: TRBD2 (7 bases). CDR1 and CDR2 from the germline V gene are MGHDK and SYGVNS. V dropped 4 bases and J dropped 4 bases, with 16 bases sitting between them. The CDR3 loop spans 15 amino acids. CDR3 region: CASSVYSGGRETQYF. DNA of the CDR3: TGTGCCAGCAGTGTCTATTCGGGGGGCCGAGAGACCCAGTACTTC.

The V gene is TRBV24-1, the J gene TRBJ2-5; D remains ambiguous. This CDR3 has 11 residues. Germline V lookup: CDR1 KGHDR, CDR2 SFDVKD. Trimming took off 2 bases at V and 5 bases at J, with 2 bases between the two ends. CDR3 residues: CATSDYETQYF. CDR3 sequence (DNA): TGTGCCACCAGTGATTATGAGACCCAGTACTTC.

The rearrangement joins TRBV19 to TRBJ1-5; D unclear. Trimming took off 7 bases at V and 3 bases at J, with 13 bases between the two ends. Per the germline V gene, CDR1 is LNHDA and CDR2 is SQIVND (reference sequence). The CDR3 is 14 amino acids. The CDR3 nucleotides read TGTGCCAGTACCGGGTTTCTCAACAATCAGCCCCAGCATTTT. Its translation is CASTGFLNNQPQHF.

The rearrangement links TRBV12-3 or TRBV12-4 to TRBJ1-1; no clear D. The CDR3 has 13 amino acids. V dropped 4 bases and J dropped 4 bases, with 10 bases sitting between them. The CDR3 sequence: CASSSQGGTEAFF. CDR3 bases: TGTGCCAGCAGTTCTCAAGGAGGCACTGAAGCTTTCTTT.

The V and J genes are TRBV14 and TRBJ2-2; maybe TRBD1 (5 bases). V was cut by 2 bases and J by 2 bases, with 9 bases left in between. This CDR3 is 15 amino acids long. The germline V gene encodes CDR1 SGHDN and CDR2 FVKESK. The CDR3 coding sequence is TGTGCCAGCAGCCAAAAGACAGCTAACACCGGGGAGCTGTTTTTT. It translates to CASSQKTANTGELFF.

The rearrangement links TRBV7-3 to TRBJ1-1; D possibly corresponds to TRBD1 (6 bases). V was clipped by 5 bases and J by 6 bases, with 16 bases between them. The CDR3 length is 14 residues. Per the germline V gene, CDR1 is SGHTA and CDR2 is FQGTGA. CDR3 residues: CASSVTPGVSEAFF. In DNA form, the CDR3 reads TGTGCCAGCAGCGTCACCCCAGGGGTGTCTGAAGCTTTCTTT.

The V and J genes are TRBV6-6 and TRBJ2-1; 11 bases agree with TRBD2. This CDR3 region has 16 residues. Trimming at V came to 2 bases and at J to 6 bases, leaving 6 bases not matched to a gene. In germline, CDR1 is MNHNY, CDR2 SVGAGI (reference sequence). CDR3 in DNA: TGTGCCAGCAGTTACGACGTAGCGGGGGGGTCCAATGAGCAGTTCTTC. Translated, it gives CASSYDVAGGSNEQFF.

V and J are TRBV27 and TRBJ2-7; D is ambiguous. This CDR3 is 16 amino acids long. Germline values: CDR1 MNHEY, CDR2 SMNVEV (reference sequence). Trimming took 3 bases from V and 4 from J, leaving 19 bases between them. CDR3 DNA: TGTGCCAGCAGTTTGGACGGAACGTACGGGTCATACGAGCAGTACTTC. It translates to CASSLDGTYGSYEQYF.

V usage is TRBV18 and J usage is TRBJ2-4, with D unclear. This CDR3 comprises 14 residues. In germline, CDR1 is KGHSH, CDR2 LQKENI. Trimming removed 3 bases from V and 6 bases from J, with 12 bases in between. The CDR3 DNA follows: TGTGCCAGCTCACCGGCAGGCAGAGGAAACATTCAGTACTTC. Translated, it gives CASSPAGRGNIQYF.